The 10 T cell receptor beta chains presented below share a single source sample, sequenced in a study of T cells in women clearing cervical HPV infection (dated by TCRdb to 2016 to 2019). Library preparation used the immunoSEQ multiplex PCR assay. TCRdb retrieved this table from immuneACCESS and kept in-frame rearrangements only. Not all clones are present; in checked studies, unresolved V genes account for under half, and no reason is known for the remainder. This specimen's table enumerates about 40,000 clones. The ten biggest clones cover under 8% of the sample. What was sequenced was blood buffy coat. All receptors derive from a woman aged 18 to 75 with a cervical HPV16 infection that either progressed to CIN3+ or cleared (not recorded which).

On this clone itself: The CDR3 is cut off 3 residues early in the read; its end comes from the germline J gene. This chain links TRBV20-1 with TRBJ1-2; 10 bases agree with TRBD1. The germline CDR1 and CDR2 sequences are DFQATT and SNEGSKA (reference sequence). V lost 2 bases and J lost 3; bases outside the gene matches: 6. The CDR3 is 15 amino acids. This chain's CDR3 is CSARSAGTGDYGYTF. CDR3 DNA, as far as it was read: TGCAGTGCTAGATCCGCCGGGACAGGGGACTATGGC.

With regard to this clone: The read falls 3 residues short of the CDR3 end, and the missing part is taken from the germline J gene. The gene calls are TRBV5-4 and TRBJ1-2; the match to TRBD1 covers 7 bases. Germline lookup yields CDR1 SGHNT and CDR2 YYREEE (reference sequence). The trim removed 0 bases at V and 6 bases at J, leaving 11 bases unmatched. This CDR3 has 16 amino acids. Incomplete CDR3 DNA: TGTGCCAGCAGCTTGGTGGGGACAGATCGTGGGCATGGC. It specifies CASSLVGTDRGHG. The whole CDR3 sequence is CASSLVGTDRGHGYTF. The entire variable domain, with the rest obtained from reference TRBV5-4 and TRBJ1-2, is as follows: ETGVTQSPTHLIKTRGQQVTLRCSSQSGHNTVSWYQQALGQGPQFIFQYYREEENGRGNFPPRFSGLQFPNYSSELNVNALELDDSALYLCASSLVGTDRGHGYTFGSGTRLTVV.

The part of the CDR3 DNA that was read is TGTGCCAGCACCAAGGGGGAGGTGGACGAG. This gives the protein CASTKGEVDE. The full CDR3 protein is CASTKGEVDEQYF. The chain couples TRBV12-3 or TRBV12-4 to TRBJ2-7; D assignment may be TRBD1 or TRBD2 (6 bases each). The read halts 3 residues ahead of the CDR3 end, with the missing end drawn from the germline J gene. The V end was cut by 7 bases, the J end by 5 bases, with 15 bases between. The CDR3 loop spans 13 amino acids.

Comments on this clone: The missing CDR3 end, 3 residues past where the read stops, is filled in from the germline J gene. The chain has TRBV19 and TRBJ1-5, with 7 nucleotides matching TRBD1. Germline V gene sequence: CDR1 LNHDA, CDR2 SQIVND (reference sequence). V dropped 2 bases and J dropped 6; count of bases not matched to a gene: 7. This CDR3 is 15 amino acids long. CDR3 in amino acids: CASSITPPGGQPQHF. The covered CDR3 bases are TGTGCCAGTAGTATAACGCCCCCAGGGGGTCAGCCC.

For this clone: Coverage ceases 3 residues before the CDR3 finishes, and the germline J gene fills in the end. The V gene is TRBV4-1, the J gene TRBJ2-2; TRBD1 matches 9 bases. The CDR3 covers 15 residues. Germline CDR1 reads MGHRA; CDR2 reads YSYEKL. With V trimmed by 4 bases and J by 5 bases, 5 bases remained unmatched. CDR3 sequence: CASSRGQGRTGELFF. The sequenced part of the CDR3 DNA is TGCGCCAGCAGCCGAGGACAGGGGCGTACCGGGGAG.

On this clone: The read stops 3 residues short of the end of the CDR3; the missing end is completed from the germline J gene. This chain uses TRBV29-1 with TRBJ2-5, with 7 bases identical to TRBD1. With 3 bases clipped from V and 5 bases from J, the junction kept 9 bases outside the gene matches. The CDR3 loop spans 14 amino acids. Germline lookup yields CDR1 SQVTM and CDR2 ANQGSEA. Incomplete CDR3 DNA: TGCAGCGTTGAGGGACAGTTAGCTTTTGAGACC. Its protein is CSVEGQLAFET. The entire CDR3 is CSVEGQLAFETQYF.

A remark on this clone: Read sequence stops 3 residues before the CDR3 end, and the germline J gene provides the missing end. The J gene is TRBJ2-3, the V gene TRBV2, with TRBD1 identical over 7 bases. Germline CDR1 reads SNHLY; CDR2 reads FYNNEI. The CDR3 has 13 residues. The CDR3 sequence is CASGLDRDQPQYF. The part of the CDR3 DNA that was read is TGTGCCAGCGGGCTAGACAGGGATCAGCCG.

With respect to this clone: The CDR3 goes on 3 residues after the read ends, and that part is filled in from the germline J gene. The sample carries other DNA sequences with the same CDR3. The chain recombines TRBV19 with TRBJ1-3; D is possibly TRBD1 (6 bases). The CDR3 is made up of 15 amino acids. Germline loops: CDR1 LNHDA, CDR2 SQIVND (reference sequence). V lost 4 bases, J lost 4 bases, and 14 bases lay in between. The CDR3 bases that were read are TGTGCCAGTAGTACTCCGACAGGTTCCGGAAACACC. This encodes CASSTPTGSGNT. The CDR3 as a whole reads CASSTPTGSGNTIYF.

As regards this clone: The read ends 3 residues shy of where the CDR3 ends; the end is completed using the germline J gene. The chain links TRBV7-9 to TRBJ2-3; a weak D match, TRBD1 (5 bases). The CDR3 covers 15 residues. The germline gives CDR1 SEHNR, CDR2 FQNEAQ (reference sequence). With 2 bases removed from V and 6 bases from J, the gap between germline ends came to 15 bases. The CDR3 loop reads CASSLIRAGMDTQYF. The sequenced CDR3 bases are TGTGCCAGCAGCTTAATCCGAGCAGGGATGGATACG.

Concerning this clone: The CDR3 extends 3 residues past the end of the read, so its final part is completed from the germline J gene. The rearrangement joins TRBV4-1 to TRBJ2-1; D is uncertain. This CDR3 has 17 amino acids. Trimming shortened V by 1 base and J by 7 bases, and 20 bases separated the two germline ends. Germline CDR1 reads MGHRA; CDR2 reads YSYEKL. The CDR3 region is CASSQVNLVSYENEQFF. The covered CDR3 bases are TGCGCCAGCAGCCAAGTCAACCTAGTCTCCTATGAAAATGAG.